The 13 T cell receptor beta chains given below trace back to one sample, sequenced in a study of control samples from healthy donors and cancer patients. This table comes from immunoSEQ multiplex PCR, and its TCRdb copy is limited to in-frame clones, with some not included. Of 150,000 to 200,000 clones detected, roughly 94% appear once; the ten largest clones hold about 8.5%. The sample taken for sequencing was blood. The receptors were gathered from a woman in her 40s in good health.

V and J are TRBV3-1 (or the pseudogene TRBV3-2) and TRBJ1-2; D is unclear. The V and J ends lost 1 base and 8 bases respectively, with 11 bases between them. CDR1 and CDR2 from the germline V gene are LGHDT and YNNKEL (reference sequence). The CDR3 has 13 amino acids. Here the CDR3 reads CASSQVGPGGYTF. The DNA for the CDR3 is TGTGCCAGCAGCCAAGTGGGCCCAGGAGGCTACACCTTC.

The CDR3 loop is CASSPYPGQGYAFF. As DNA, the CDR3 is TGTGCCAGCTCACCCTATCCTGGACAGGGTTACGCTTTCTTT. V usage is TRBV18 and J usage is TRBJ1-1; 8 bases fit TRBD1. With 3 bases clipped from V and 11 bases from J, the junction kept 11 bases outside the gene matches. This CDR3 contains 14 residues. The germline gives CDR1 KGHSH, CDR2 LQKENI.

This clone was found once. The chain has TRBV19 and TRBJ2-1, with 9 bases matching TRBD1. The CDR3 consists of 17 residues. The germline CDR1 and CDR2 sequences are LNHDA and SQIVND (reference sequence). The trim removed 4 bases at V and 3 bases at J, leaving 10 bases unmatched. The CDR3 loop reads CASSTFLLDRGYNEQFF. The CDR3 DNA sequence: TGTGCCAGTAGTACTTTCCTCTTGGACAGGGGCTACAATGAGCAGTTCTTC.

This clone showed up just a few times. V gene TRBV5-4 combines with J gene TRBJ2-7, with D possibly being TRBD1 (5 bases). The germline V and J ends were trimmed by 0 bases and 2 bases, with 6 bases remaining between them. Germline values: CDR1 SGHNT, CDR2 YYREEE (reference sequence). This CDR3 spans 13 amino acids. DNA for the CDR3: TGTGCCAGCAGCTTGGGGACAACCTACGAGCAGTACTTC. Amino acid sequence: CASSLGTTYEQYF.

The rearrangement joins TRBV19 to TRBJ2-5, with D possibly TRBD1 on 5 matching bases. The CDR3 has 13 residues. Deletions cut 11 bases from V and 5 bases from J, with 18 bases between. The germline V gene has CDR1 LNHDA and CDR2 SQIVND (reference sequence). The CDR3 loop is CAASQGSLETQYF. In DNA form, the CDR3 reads TGTGCCGCCAGCCAGGGAAGCCTGGAGACCCAGTACTTC.

In nucleotides, the CDR3 is TGTGCCTGGAGTCCCAAGGGACTGTTTAGCAATCAGCCCCAGCATTTT. This translates into CAWSPKGLFSNQPQHF. The chain joins TRBV30 to TRBJ1-5; possibly TRBD1 for D (5 bases). There are 16 residues in the CDR3. Deletions cut 2 bases from V and 0 bases from J, with 14 bases between. Germline CDR1 reads GTSNPN; CDR2 reads SVGIG (reference sequence).

In DNA form, the CDR3 reads TGTGCCAGCTCACCGAGGGATCGTTATTCACCCCTCCACTTT. It specifies CASSPRDRYSPLHF. This rearrangement joins TRBV18 to TRBJ1-6; D gene unclear. V dropped 3 bases and J dropped 8 bases, with 11 bases sitting between them. CDR1 is KGHSH and CDR2 is LQKENI in the germline V gene. This CDR3 is built from 14 residues.

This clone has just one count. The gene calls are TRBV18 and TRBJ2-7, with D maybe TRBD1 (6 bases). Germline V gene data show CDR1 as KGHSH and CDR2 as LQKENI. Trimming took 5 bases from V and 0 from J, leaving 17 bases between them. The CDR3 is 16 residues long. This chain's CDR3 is CASSTGTGTGSYEQYF. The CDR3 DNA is TGTGCCAGCTCAACGGGAACAGGGACGGGCTCCTACGAGCAGTACTTC.

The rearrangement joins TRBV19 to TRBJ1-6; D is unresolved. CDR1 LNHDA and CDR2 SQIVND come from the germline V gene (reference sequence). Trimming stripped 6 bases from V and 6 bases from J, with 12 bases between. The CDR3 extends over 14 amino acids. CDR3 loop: CASRTASPNSPLHF. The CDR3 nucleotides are TGTGCCAGTAGAACCGCCAGTCCTAATTCACCCCTCCACTTT.

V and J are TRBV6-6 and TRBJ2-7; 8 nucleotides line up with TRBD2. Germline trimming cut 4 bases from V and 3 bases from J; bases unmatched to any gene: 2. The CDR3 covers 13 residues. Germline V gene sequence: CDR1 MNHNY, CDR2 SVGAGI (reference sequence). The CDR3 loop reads CASSSGGNYEQYF. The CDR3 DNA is TGTGCCAGCAGTTCGGGGGGGAACTACGAGCAGTACTTC.

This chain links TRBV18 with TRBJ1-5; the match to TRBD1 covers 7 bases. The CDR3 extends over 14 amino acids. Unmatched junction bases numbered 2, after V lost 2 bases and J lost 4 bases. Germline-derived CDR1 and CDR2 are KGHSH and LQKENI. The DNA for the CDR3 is TGTGCCAGCTCACCAAGGGACAGAAATCAGCCCCAGCATTTT. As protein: CASSPRDRNQPQHF.

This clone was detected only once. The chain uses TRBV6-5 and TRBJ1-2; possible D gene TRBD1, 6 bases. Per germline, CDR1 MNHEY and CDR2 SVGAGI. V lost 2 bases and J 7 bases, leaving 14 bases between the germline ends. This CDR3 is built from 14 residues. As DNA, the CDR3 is TGTGCCAGCAGTTACCGGAGGGGGGAGGGTGGCTACACCTTC. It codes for CASSYRRGEGGYTF.

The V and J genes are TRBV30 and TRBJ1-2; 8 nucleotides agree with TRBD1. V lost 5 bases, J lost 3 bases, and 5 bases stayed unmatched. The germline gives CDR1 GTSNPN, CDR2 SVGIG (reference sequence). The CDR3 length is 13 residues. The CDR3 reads CAWAETGDYGYTF. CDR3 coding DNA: TGTGCCTGGGCCGAGACAGGGGACTATGGCTACACCTTC.